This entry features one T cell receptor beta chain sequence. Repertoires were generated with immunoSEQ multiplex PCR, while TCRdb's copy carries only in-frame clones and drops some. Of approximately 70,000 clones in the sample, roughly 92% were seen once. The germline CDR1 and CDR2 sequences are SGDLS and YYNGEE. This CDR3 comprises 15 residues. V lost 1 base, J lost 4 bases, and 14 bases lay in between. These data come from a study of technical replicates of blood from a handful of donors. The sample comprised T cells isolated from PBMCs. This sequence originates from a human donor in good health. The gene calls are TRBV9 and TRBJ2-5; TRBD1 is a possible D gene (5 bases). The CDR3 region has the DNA TGTGCCAGCAGCGTATATCCAGGGATTTTAGAGACCCAGTACTTC. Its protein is CASSVYPGILETQYF.